This record looks at one TCR beta chain sequence and its context. Its specificity is not known. Researchers isolated at least 6.5 million PBMCs per sample. Through a sample-barcoded 5' primer and a J-beta primer mix, a second PCR was run for about 6 to 11 cycles. The template-switch adaptor, which had 12 random nucleotides, put a tag on each cDNA molecule. TCRdb reprocessed the 5' RACE reads with MiXCR, giving one entry per CDR3 protein. The data show about 810,000 distinct CDR3 sequences, around 34% seen once. The sample is drawn from a study of blood T cells in healthy people across ages. Broader study findings: Across the age range, TCR beta diversity per million T cells fell in a roughly linear way.

Trimming shortened V by 8 bases and J by 6 bases, and 17 bases separated the two germline ends. The germline V gene has CDR1 ENHRY and CDR2 SYGVKD. The CDR3 sequence is 14 residues long. The TCR comes from a man aged 18 to 30 in good health. The rearrangement uses TRBV10-3 and TRBJ2-1; the D gene is possibly TRBD1 (6 bases). The material sequenced was blood. The CDR3 DNA sequence: TGTGCCATCGGCAGGCAGGGGACCTGCAATGAGCAGTTCTTC. It is translated as CAIGRQGTCNEQFF.